Here is one T cell receptor beta chain with its context. Its matching antigen is unknown. The sample comes from a study of immune evolution from preneoplasia to lung adenocarcinoma. Repertoires were generated with immunoSEQ multiplex PCR, while TCRdb's copy carries only in-frame clones and drops some. Of under 15,000 clones listed, over 75% are singletons. Broader study findings: Later-stage lesions appeared to have more T cells, more diversity, less clonality.

Trimming shortened V by 0 bases and J by 3 bases, and 12 bases separated the two germline ends. This CDR3 is built from 16 residues. CDR1 and CDR2 from the germline V gene are LNHNV and YYDKDF (reference sequence). This receptor was obtained from a donor at least 70 years old with lung adenocarcinoma. The J gene is TRBJ1-5, the V gene TRBV15; D unresolved. Sample: FFPE lung adenocarcinoma in situ tissue. CDR3 sequence reads: CATSRDNSVANQPQHF. Written as DNA, the CDR3 is TGTGCCACCAGCAGAGATAACAGCGTCGCCAATCAGCCCCAGCATTTT.